These 29 T cell receptor beta chains share one sample of origin, sequenced in a study of tumor-infiltrating lymphocytes in primary liver carcinoma. The authors made TCR beta cDNA from roughly 480 ng total RNA with a constant-region primer. Slightly modified ARM-PCR served as the procedure for the TCR beta libraries. These libraries came from three rounds of nested multiplex PCR. Researchers ran the first two PCR rounds for approximately 9 cycles each with TRBV1-TRBV30 forward primers and a C-beta reverse primer. TCRdb re-called the multiplex PCR reads through MiXCR, storing one row per CDR3 protein. The table records a few hundred thousand distinct CDR3 sequences, around 50% of them present only once. The blood RNA (from unsorted whole blood) was obtained, and germline DNA was also extracted. Sequenced input: peripheral blood. The origin of the receptors is a woman aged 25 to 39 with primary liver carcinoma and hepatitis B virus infection.

This clonotype was seen a few times. This chain connects TRBV6-2 or TRBV6-3 to TRBJ2-7, with 9 bases identical to TRBD2. The CDR3 is 17 residues long. The germline CDR1 and CDR2 sequences are MNHEY and SVGEGT. V was pared by 4 bases and J by 6 bases, with 16 bases of the junction left unmatched. The CDR3 sequence: CASSSGGIAGAGFEQYF. In DNA form, the CDR3 reads TGTGCCAGCAGTTCAGGGGGAATAGCGGGAGCGGGGTTCGAGCAGTACTTC.

This clonotype appeared many times. J is TRBJ2-3 and V is TRBV29-1; D gene ambiguous. Germline V gene sequence: CDR1 SQVTM, CDR2 ANQGSEA. Trimming removed 4 bases from V and 3 bases from J, with 11 bases in between. The CDR3 length is 13 residues. In nucleotides, the CDR3 is TGCAGCGTTGTACGATCCTCAACAGATACGCAGTATTTT. Translation gives CSVVRSSTDTQYF.

The sample holds many counts of this clonotype. V and J are TRBV12-3 or TRBV12-4 and TRBJ1-1, with no clear D. This CDR3 has 14 amino acids. The V end was cut by 3 bases, the J end by 2 bases, with 10 bases between. The CDR3 here is CASSFGWTNTEAFF. CDR3 nucleotides: TGTGCCAGCAGTTTCGGGTGGACCAACACTGAAGCTTTCTTT.

As regards this clonotype: No conserved phenylalanine or tryptophan ends this CDR3, so it is likely a read error. This sequence joins TRBV11-2 and TRBJ1-1, with D unresolved. The CDR3 spans 18 residues. CDR1 SGHAT and CDR2 FQNNGV come from the germline V gene. The CDR3 spells CASNLDKCGEPHGTEAFL. The CDR3, as DNA: TGTGCCAGCAACTTAGATAAATGTGGGGAGCCACATGGCACTGAAGCTTTCTTA.

With respect to this clonotype: The CDR3 does not end in the conserved phenylalanine or tryptophan, so this is likely a read error. The V and J genes are TRBV11-1 and TRBJ2-2; D remains ambiguous. Trimming removed 5 bases at V and 6 bases at J, with 13 bases between. The CDR3 length is 14 residues. Per germline, CDR1 SGHAT and CDR2 FQDESV (reference sequence). The CDR3 loop reads CASSPREASGELFL. The CDR3 coding sequence is TGTGCCAGCAGCCCCCGAGAAGCCTCCGGGGAGCTGTTTTTA.

Points on this clonotype: A much larger clone lies a single base off, so this may be a read error. This chain links TRBV6-1 with TRBJ2-2; D gene ambiguous. The CDR3 covers 14 residues. Germline loops: CDR1 MNHNS, CDR2 SASEGT. CDR3 sequence: CANSEGLAPGELFF. The CDR3 DNA is TGTGCCAACAGTGAAGGATTAGCCCCCGGGGAGCTGTTTTTT.

This clonotype showed up just a few times. This chain links TRBV10-3 with TRBJ2-1, with D perhaps TRBD2 (6 bases). Trimming removed 6 bases at V and 6 bases at J, with 15 bases between. CDR3 length: 14 residues. Germline loops: CDR1 ENHRY, CDR2 SYGVKD. In nucleotides, the CDR3 is TGTGCCATCAGGAGTGGAGGGTCGGGCAATGAGCAGTTCTTC. Its translation is CAIRSGGSGNEQFF.

This clonotype was seen once. V is TRBV6-5 and J is TRBJ2-2; D uncertain. V shed 2 bases and J shed 6 bases, with 7 bases lying between them. The CDR3 covers 13 residues. Germline loops: CDR1 MNHEY, CDR2 SVGAGI. The chain's CDR3 is CASSYRPAGELFF. CDR3 in DNA: TGTGCCAGCAGTTACCGCCCCGCCGGGGAGCTGTTTTTT.

The rearrangement links TRBV6-5 to TRBJ2-1; the match to TRBD1 covers 10 bases. With V trimmed by 4 bases and J by 9 bases, 6 bases remained unmatched. Germline lookup yields CDR1 MNHEY and CDR2 SVGAGI. This CDR3 has 14 residues. CDR3 residues: CASSLGQGFAEQFF. The CDR3 nucleotides are TGTGCCAGCAGTTTGGGACAGGGGTTTGCTGAGCAGTTCTTC.

In regard to this clonotype: One end of the junction is discordant with germline, which a read error may explain. CDR3 bases: TGTGCCAGTCGGACTAGCGGGACCTACGAGAAGTACTTC. It specifies CASRTSGTYEKYF. This chain links TRBV6-1 with TRBJ2-7, with 12 bases aligning to TRBD2. The germline V gene has CDR1 MNHNS and CDR2 SASEGT. The CDR3 sequence is 13 residues long.

With regard to this clonotype: Compared with germline, one end of the junction differs, possibly owing to a read error. This chain connects TRBV6-1 to TRBJ2-1; TRBD2 agrees at 7 bases. The CDR3 has 14 residues. The germline V gene encodes CDR1 MNHNS and CDR2 SASEGT. CDR3 in amino acids: CANSEAGPYNEQFF. The CDR3 region has the DNA TGTGCCAACAGTGAAGCGGGACCCTACAATGAGCAGTTCTTC.

V and J are TRBV24-1 and TRBJ2-1; maybe TRBD1 (6 bases). The CDR3 runs 18 residues. CDR1 and CDR2 from the germline V gene are KGHDR and SFDVKD. Trimming shortened V by 3 bases and J by 2 bases, and 19 bases separated the two germline ends. CDR3 protein: CATSDRITGSSTYNEQFF. The DNA of the CDR3 is TGTGCCACCAGTGATCGTATCACAGGGTCAAGTACCTACAATGAGCAGTTCTTC.

About this clonotype: At one boundary the junction diverges from the germline segment, which might be a read error. This chain joins TRBV28 and TRBJ1-2; possible D gene TRBD1, 5 bases. The CDR3 consists of 15 residues. Germline V gives CDR1 MDHEN, CDR2 SYDVKM. CDR3 sequence reads: CASSLQRGEGYDYTF. CDR3 DNA: TGTGCCAGCAGTTTACAAAGGGGTGAGGGCTATGACTACACCTTC.

The V and J genes are TRBV25-1 and TRBJ2-3; D might be TRBD2 (5 bases). Trimming pared 3 bases from V and 5 bases from J, leaving 18 bases between. The CDR3 spans 16 residues. Germline CDR1 and CDR2: MGHDK and SYGVNS. The chain's CDR3 is CASSDRKTRREDTQYF. CDR3 nucleotides: TGTGCCAGCAGTGATCGAAAAACCCGACGGGAAGATACGCAGTATTTT.

Worth noting for this clonotype: A read error is possible here, since a much larger clone lies one base away. J is TRBJ2-7 and V is TRBV12-3 or TRBV12-4; 7 bases align to TRBD1. The CDR3 is made up of 14 amino acids. V lost 2 bases and J lost 5; bases outside the gene matches: 6. The CDR3 region is CASSLQIRGNEQYF. The CDR3 DNA is TGTGCCAGCAGTTTACAGATCAGGGGGAACGAGCAGTACTTC.

This sequence joins TRBV6-2 or TRBV6-3 and TRBJ2-7; 7 nucleotides line up with TRBD1. The junction had 7 bases not matched to a gene; V was cut back by 5 bases and J by 3 bases. There are 14 residues in the CDR3. The germline gives CDR1 MNHEY, CDR2 SVGEGT. This CDR3 is CASSPQQGFYEQYF. The CDR3 nucleotides read TGTGCCAGCAGTCCCCAACAGGGGTTCTACGAGCAGTACTTC.

On this clonotype: A much larger clone sits a single nucleotide away, making a read error possible. V and J are TRBV6-2 or TRBV6-3 and TRBJ2-7; weak D call: TRBD2 (5 bases). There are 10 residues in the CDR3. V gave up 5 bases and J gave up 12 bases, with 11 bases separating them. Germline-derived CDR1 and CDR2 are MNHEY and SVGEGT. The CDR3, as DNA: TGTGCCAGCAGTCAGAGGGTTCCGTACTTC. This codes for CASSQRVPYF.

The gene calls are TRBV6-6 and TRBJ2-1; D might be TRBD2 (6 bases). Germline V lookup: CDR1 MNHNY, CDR2 SVGAGI (reference sequence). Trimming removed 7 bases from V and 0 bases from J, with 19 bases in between. The CDR3 sequence is 17 residues long. CDR3: CASISKGTGSSYNEQFF. As DNA, the CDR3 is TGTGCCAGCATCTCCAAGGGTACCGGGAGCTCCTACAATGAGCAGTTCTTC.

Comments on this clonotype: The junction shows a germline mismatch at one end, possibly a read error. The chain uses TRBV12-5 and TRBJ2-7; no clear D gene. The CDR3 contains 16 residues. CDR1 and CDR2 from the germline V gene are LGHNT and FRNRAP. The CDR3 loop reads CVSGLALPLDPLEQYF. In nucleotides, the CDR3 is TGTGTTAGTGGTTTGGCTTTGCCGTTGGACCCCCTCGAGCAGTACTTC.

This chain connects TRBV4-1 to TRBJ2-5; 8 nucleotides line up with TRBD1. The CDR3 is 16 residues long. Germline V CDR1 and CDR2: MGHRA, YSYEKL. V dropped 2 bases and J dropped 0; count of bases not matched to a gene: 5. The CDR3 region has the DNA TGCGCCAGCAGCCAAAGCGGACAGGGAAACCAAGAGACCCAGTACTTC. Amino acids: CASSQSGQGNQETQYF.

At least ten counts were recorded for this clonotype. This chain joins TRBV4-2 and TRBJ2-3; 9 positions match TRBD2. The length of the CDR3 is 15 residues. Per germline, CDR1 LGHNA and CDR2 YNFKEQ. Losses at the gene ends were 6 bases for V and 3 bases for J; bases not matched to a gene: 7. In DNA, the CDR3 is TGTGCCAGCAGAGCACTAGCGGGCAAAACAGATACGCAGTATTTT. Residues: CASRALAGKTDTQYF.

A word on this clonotype: A read error is possible here, since a much larger clone lies one base away. The gene calls are TRBV4-2 and TRBJ2-3; 9 positions agree with TRBD1. The germline V gene encodes CDR1 LGHNA and CDR2 YNFKEQ. The CDR3 length is 17 residues. The junction had 13 bases not matched to a gene; V was cut back by 4 bases and J by 5 bases. The CDR3 loop is CASSLGSGQGYGDTQYF. DNA of the CDR3: TGTGCCAGCAGCCTGGGGTCGGGACAGGGCTATGGAGATACGCAGTATTTT.

This clonotype was detected a few times. J is TRBJ2-5 and V is TRBV6-5, with D perhaps matching TRBD1 or TRBD2 (5 bases each). This CDR3 region has 15 residues. Between the trimmed V and J ends, which lost 0 bases and 3 bases, there was a span of 11 bases. The V gene's germline CDR1 is MNHEY and CDR2 SVGAGI. The CDR3 is CASSYSRGTKETQYF. For the CDR3, the DNA is TGTGCCAGCAGTTACTCGAGAGGGACGAAAGAGACCCAGTACTTC.

Worth noting for this clonotype: The junction does not match germline at one end; this may be a read error. The chain links TRBV11-1 to TRBJ2-6; TRBD1 is a possible D gene (5 bases). The germline V gene has CDR1 SGHAT and CDR2 FQDESV (reference sequence). The CDR3 consists of 15 residues. This CDR3 is CACSHTTSGAIVLTF. Written as DNA, the CDR3 is TGTGCCTGCAGCCACACAACCTCTGGGGCCATCGTCCTGACTTTC. Full variable domain (remainder filled in from reference TRBV11-1 and TRBJ2-6): EAEVAQSPRYKITEKSQAVAFWCDPISGHATLYWYRQILGQGPELLVQFQDESVVDDSQLPKDRFSAERLKGVDSTLKIQPAELGDSAMYLCACSHTTSGAIVLTFGAGSRLTVL.

With regard to this clonotype: It may be a read error: a sequence one base away is much more abundant. The chain joins TRBV6-1 to TRBJ1-1; unclear D gene. This CDR3 contains 11 residues. Germline V CDR1 and CDR2: MNHNS, SASEGT. CDR3: CTSSGNTEAFF. The CDR3 region has the DNA TGTACCAGCTCCGGGAACACTGAAGCTTTCTTT.

Details on this clonotype: This may be a read error: a much more frequent sequence differs by one nucleotide. V is TRBV6-1 and J is TRBJ2-1; D not resolved. This CDR3 has 12 residues. CDR1 is MNHNS and CDR2 is SASEGT in the germline V gene. For the CDR3, the DNA is TGTGTCAGCAGTGAACTTGCTAATGAGCAGTTCTTC. It specifies CVSSELANEQFF.

As concerns this clonotype: A single base separates this from a much larger clone, so it may be a read error. The V call is TRBV4-2, the J call TRBJ2-7; TRBD2 matches at 11 bases. The CDR3 totals 15 residues. The germline V gene has CDR1 LGHNA and CDR2 YNFKEQ. Unmatched junction bases numbered 13, after V lost 6 bases and J lost 9 bases. This CDR3 is CASRDLSGRANGQYF. CDR3 DNA: TGTGCCAGCAGAGACCTTAGCGGGAGGGCCAACGGGCAGTACTTC.

This clonotype was recorded a few times. A much larger clone lies one base from this, so it may be a read error. The chain uses TRBV6-5 and TRBJ2-4; a weak D match, TRBD2 (6 bases). Looked up from germline, CDR1 is MNHEY and CDR2 is SVGAGI. This CDR3 has 15 amino acids. The CDR3 sequence is CASSFSGTSKNIHYF. CDR3 bases: TGTGCCAGCAGTTTTTCCGGGACTTCCAAAAACATTCATTACTTC.

The J gene is TRBJ2-3, the V gene TRBV7-9, with D unclear. V lost 0 bases and J lost 0, with 10 bases in between. Germline V gene data show CDR1 as SEHNR and CDR2 as FQNEAQ (reference sequence). This CDR3 spans 16 amino acids. CDR3 protein: CASSLAQLTSTDTQYF. The CDR3 coding sequence is TGTGCCAGCAGCTTAGCCCAGTTAACTAGCACAGATACGCAGTATTTT.